Listed here are 20 T cell receptor beta chains from one sample, sequenced in a study of OX40 agonist ivuxolimab in advanced cancers. Sequencing used immunoSEQ multiplex PCR; TCRdb keeps in-frame clones, though not all of them. In the table there are some 80,000 clones, approximately 88% of which are singletons. This specimen was CD4+ or CD8+ T cells sorted from blood, taken in a trial of the OX40 agonist ivuxolimab. These receptors were taken from an adult with an advanced solid tumor such as melanoma, head and neck, liver or kidney cancer.

The chain joins TRBV5-1 to TRBJ2-7; perhaps TRBD1 as D (5 bases). V was trimmed by 2 bases and J by 3 bases, leaving 12 bases between them. Germline values: CDR1 SGHRS, CDR2 YFSETQ. The CDR3 is 14 residues long. The CDR3 loop is CASSLIDRLYEQYF. DNA of the CDR3: TGCGCCAGCAGCTTAATAGACAGACTCTACGAGCAGTACTTC.

This rearrangement joins TRBV19 to TRBJ2-1, with a possible D match to TRBD2 (6 bases). V lost 5 bases and J 5 bases, leaving 16 bases between the germline ends. Germline V lookup: CDR1 LNHDA, CDR2 SQIVND (reference sequence). The CDR3 length is 15 residues. The CDR3 DNA reads as TGTGCCAGTAGTCCCCGGGATAGCGGTCACAATGAGCAGTTCTTC. Translating it yields CASSPRDSGHNEQFF.

The CDR3, as DNA: TGTGCCAGCAGCCCATACGGGGCTGCCTATGGCTACACCTTC. Translating it yields CASSPYGAAYGYTF. The rearrangement uses TRBV11-2 and TRBJ1-2, with a tentative D call TRBD1 (5 bases). The CDR3 runs to 14 residues. CDR1 and CDR2 (germline): SGHAT, FQNNGV. V lost 5 bases to trimming and J lost 4 bases, with 14 bases between them. The variable domain in full, with the rest retrieved from reference TRBV11-2 and TRBJ1-2, is EAGVAQSPRYKIIEKRQSVAFWCNPISGHATLYWYQQILGQGPKLLIQFQNNGVVDDSQLPKDRFSAERLKGVDSTLKIQPAKLEDSAVYLCASSPYGAAYGYTFGSGTRLTVV.

The chain's CDR3 is CASSMGAKNIQYF. DNA of the CDR3: TGTGCCAGTAGCATGGGAGCCAAAAACATTCAGTACTTC. The chain couples TRBV19 to TRBJ2-4; D is unclear. The CDR3 runs to 13 residues. Trimming took off 6 bases at V and 0 bases at J, with 6 bases between the two ends. Germline V CDR1 and CDR2: LNHDA, SQIVND (reference sequence).

The chain recombines TRBV10-3 with TRBJ2-7; D perhaps matches TRBD2 (5 bases). The V and J ends lost 3 bases and 1 base respectively, with 10 bases between them. The CDR3 has 14 residues. In germline, CDR1 is ENHRY, CDR2 SYGVKD. CDR3 region: CAISDPGDSYEQYF. DNA for the CDR3: TGTGCCATCAGTGATCCCGGGGATTCCTACGAGCAGTACTTC.

The chain is built from TRBV11-2 and TRBJ2-2, with D hard to call. Looked up from germline, CDR1 is SGHAT and CDR2 is FQNNGV. Trimming removed 3 bases at V and 6 bases at J, with 8 bases between. The CDR3 covers 13 residues. As DNA, the CDR3 is TGTGCCAGCAGCTTCACAGCCTCCGGGGAGCTGTTTTTT. This encodes CASSFTASGELFF.

The J gene is TRBJ2-3, the V gene TRBV7-2; TRBD2 might be the D (5 bases). The CDR3 has 17 residues. The germline CDR1 and CDR2 sequences are SGHTA and FQGNSA. V dropped 5 bases and J dropped 0 bases, with 18 bases sitting between them. The CDR3 coding sequence is TGTGCCAGCAGCCGCCTTAAAGGAGGATCTAGCACAGATACGCAGTATTTT. Encoded protein: CASSRLKGGSSTDTQYF.

This clone was found once. V and J are TRBV21-1 and TRBJ1-1. TRBV21-1 represents a pseudogene. The CDR3 spans 14 residues. Here the CDR3 reads CASSKPRLNTEAFF. In DNA, the CDR3 is TGTGCCAGCAGCAAGCCCAGACTCAACACTGAAGCTTTCTTT.

This chain joins TRBV19 and TRBJ1-3, with a possible D match to TRBD1 (5 bases). This CDR3 spans 13 amino acids. V shed 9 bases and J shed 4 bases, with 13 bases lying between them. Germline values: CDR1 LNHDA, CDR2 SQIVND (reference sequence). The CDR3 protein is CASHPGLGNTIYF. CDR3 DNA sequence: TGTGCCAGCCACCCGGGACTCGGAAACACCATATATTTT.

This clone was detected only once. This chain links TRBV6-6 with TRBJ1-5; possibly TRBD1 for D (5 bases). V was cut by 2 bases and J by 7 bases, with 15 bases left in between. The germline gives CDR1 MNHNY, CDR2 SVGAGI (reference sequence). There are 15 residues in the CDR3. The CDR3 bases are TGTGCCAGCAGTTACGAAGTGGGGGTAGGGCAGCCCCAGCATTTT. Its translation: CASSYEVGVGQPQHF.

The CDR3 DNA sequence: TGTGCCAGCAGCTGGACAGATATGAACACTGAAGCTTTCTTT. It encodes CASSWTDMNTEAFF. The chain couples TRBV11-3 to TRBJ1-1; D might be TRBD1 (6 bases). CDR3 length equals 14 residues. Germline V gene sequence: CDR1 SGHNT, CDR2 YENEEA. The V gene lost 4 bases and the J gene lost 0 bases, with 9 bases spanning the gap.

The genes are TRBV10-2 and TRBJ1-2, with D possibly being TRBD1 (6 bases). The CDR3 runs 16 residues. CDR1 is WSHSY and CDR2 is SAAADI in the germline V gene. Trimming cost V 8 bases and J 3 bases, with 22 bases left between them. CDR3 DNA: TGCGCCAGCCTCAGGGGCTCTGAGCAGGGCTACTATGGCTACACCTTC. Protein product: CASLRGSEQGYYGYTF.

This clone was observed once. The genes are TRBV15 and TRBJ1-3, with no clear D. Germline lookup yields CDR1 LNHNV and CDR2 YYDKDF (reference sequence). Trimming took off 0 bases at V and 0 bases at J, with 3 bases between the two ends. This CDR3 contains 14 residues. CDR3 nucleotides: TGTGCCACCAGCAGAGATCACTCTGGAAACACCATATATTTT. It specifies CATSRDHSGNTIYF.

The chain employs TRBV7-9 and TRBJ1-2; D is unresolved. V lost 4 bases to trimming and J lost 7 bases, with 10 bases between them. Germline values: CDR1 SEHNR, CDR2 FQNEAQ (reference sequence). This CDR3 comprises 12 residues. CDR3 sequence reads: CASSSGLSGYTF. The CDR3 nucleotides are TGTGCCAGCAGCTCAGGACTGTCTGGCTACACCTTC.

V usage is TRBV4-2 and J usage is TRBJ2-3; D gene unclear. Trimming removed 8 bases at V and 6 bases at J, with 15 bases between. This CDR3 spans 13 amino acids. Germline V CDR1 and CDR2: LGHNA, YNFKEQ. CDR3 residues: CASSTSLADTQYF. In DNA form, the CDR3 reads TGTGCCAGCTCAACCTCCCTCGCGGATACGCAGTATTTT.

The V and J genes are TRBV5-1 and TRBJ2-3; 7 bases are shared with TRBD2. CDR3 length: 16 residues. The J segment lost 0 bases and the V segment lost 0 bases, leaving 4 bases of the junction unmatched. The germline CDR1 and CDR2 sequences are SGHRS and YFSETQ. CDR3 sequence reads: CASSLGFSGSTDTQYF. The CDR3 DNA follows: TGCGCCAGCAGCTTGGGGTTTAGCGGGAGCACAGATACGCAGTATTTT.

This clone was observed a single time. The chain recombines TRBV6-6 with TRBJ1-1, with 7 bases matching TRBD1. The CDR3 length is 12 residues. Germline CDR1 reads MNHNY; CDR2 reads SVGAGI (reference sequence). V lost 2 bases, J lost 8 bases, and 2 bases stayed unmatched. The CDR3 bases are TGTGCCAGCAGTTACCCAGGGGGGGAAGCTTTCTTT. Translated, it gives CASSYPGGEAFF.

The V gene is TRBV5-6, the J gene TRBJ1-6, with 7 bases matching TRBD1. CDR1 is SGHDT and CDR2 is YYEEEE in the germline V gene. V was clipped by 1 base and J by 0 bases; unmatched bases: 1. This CDR3 comprises 16 residues. The CDR3 spells CASSLSGGSYNSPLHF. In DNA form, the CDR3 reads TGTGCCAGCAGCTTGTCAGGGGGCTCCTATAATTCACCCCTCCACTTT.

The V gene is TRBV7-8, the J gene TRBJ2-3; D possibly corresponds to TRBD1 (5 bases). Trimming pared 8 bases from V and 6 bases from J, leaving 15 bases between. The CDR3 consists of 13 residues. Germline-derived CDR1 and CDR2 are SGHVS and FQNEAQ. CDR3 sequence reads: CASRLGAEDTQYF. CDR3 nucleotide sequence: TGTGCCAGCCGCCTAGGGGCGGAGGATACGCAGTATTTT.

This chain links TRBV18 with TRBJ1-5, with D hard to call. The CDR3 consists of 12 residues. The germline V and J ends were trimmed by 0 bases and 6 bases, with 3 bases remaining between them. CDR1 and CDR2 (germline): KGHSH, LQKENI. CDR3 nucleotide sequence: TGTGCCAGCTCACCACCGCGTCAGCCCCAGCATTTT. Its translation: CASSPPRQPQHF.